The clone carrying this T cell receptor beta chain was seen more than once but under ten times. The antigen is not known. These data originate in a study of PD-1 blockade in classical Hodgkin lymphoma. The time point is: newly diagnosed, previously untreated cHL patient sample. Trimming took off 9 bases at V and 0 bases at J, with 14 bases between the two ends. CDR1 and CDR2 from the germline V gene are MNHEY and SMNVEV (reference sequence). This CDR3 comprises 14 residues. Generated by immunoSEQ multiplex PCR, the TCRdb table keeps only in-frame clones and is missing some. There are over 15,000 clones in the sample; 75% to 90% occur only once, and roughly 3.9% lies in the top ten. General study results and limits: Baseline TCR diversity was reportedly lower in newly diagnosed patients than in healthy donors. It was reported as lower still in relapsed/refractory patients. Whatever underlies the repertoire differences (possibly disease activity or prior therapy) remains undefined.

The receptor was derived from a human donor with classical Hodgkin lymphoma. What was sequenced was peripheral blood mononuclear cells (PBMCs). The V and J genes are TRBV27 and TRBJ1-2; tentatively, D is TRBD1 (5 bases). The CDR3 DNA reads TGTGCCAGTGCCCAGGGCTCAGCTAACTATGGCTACACCTTC. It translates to CASAQGSANYGYTF.